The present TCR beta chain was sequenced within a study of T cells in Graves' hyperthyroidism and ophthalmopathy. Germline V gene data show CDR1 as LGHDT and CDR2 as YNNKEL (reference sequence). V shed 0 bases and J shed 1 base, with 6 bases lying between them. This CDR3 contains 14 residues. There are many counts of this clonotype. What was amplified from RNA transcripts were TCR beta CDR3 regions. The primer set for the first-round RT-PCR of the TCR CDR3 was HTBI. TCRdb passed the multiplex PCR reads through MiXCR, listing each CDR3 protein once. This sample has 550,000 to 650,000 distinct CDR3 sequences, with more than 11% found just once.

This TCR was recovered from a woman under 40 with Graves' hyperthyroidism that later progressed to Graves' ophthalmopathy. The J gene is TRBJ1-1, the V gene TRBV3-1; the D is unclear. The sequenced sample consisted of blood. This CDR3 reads CASSQDHGNTEAFF. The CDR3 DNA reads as TGTGCCAGCAGCCAAGATCACGGGAACACTGAAGCTTTCTTT. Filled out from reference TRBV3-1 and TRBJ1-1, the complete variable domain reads DTAVSQTPKYLVTQMGNDKSIKCEQNLGHDTMYWYKQDSKKFLKIMFSYNNKELIINETVPNRFSPKSPDKAHLNLHINSLELGDSAVYFCASSQDHGNTEAFFGQGTRLTVV.